This TCR beta chain is drawn from a study of cytomegalovirus exposure and HLA in healthy donors. Study-wide results and limits: For presence/absence analyses, sequencing depth was assumed to be roughly uniform across donors. An analysis was carried out at a later point. It showed that HLA-associated TCR beta chains were more clonally expanded than equally common non-associated chains.

Points on this clone: Its cognate antigen is unknown.

PCR primers comprised 60 Vbeta and 13 Jbeta primers. Assay used: immunoSEQ multiplex PCR; TCRdb lists only in-frame clones, some missing. The table includes some 170,000 clones, approximately 79% detected once. The V and J ends lost 3 bases and 5 bases, in that order; junction bases with no gene match: 7. CDR3 size: 15 residues. In germline, CDR1 is KGHSH, CDR2 LQKENI. The sequence came from a middle-aged man in good health and CMV-seropositive. The V call is TRBV18, the J call TRBJ2-3, with 8 bases that match TRBD1. Material for sequencing was PBMCs. DNA for the CDR3: TGTGCCAGCTCACCGACAGGGGTCCAGGGAGATACGCAGTATTTT. The encoded protein is CASSPTGVQGDTQYF. The whole variable domain, remainder taken from reference TRBV18 and TRBJ2-3, is NAGVMQNPRHLVRRRGQEARLRCSPMKGHSHVYWYRQLPEEGLKFMVYLQKENIIDESGMPKERFSAEFPKEGPSILRIQQVVRGDSAAYFCASSPTGVQGDTQYFGPGTRLTVL.